A selection of T cell receptor beta chains follows, all from one sample in a study of early T cells in non-severe SARS-CoV-2 infection. From the 5' RACE reads, TCRdb called clonotypes with MiXCR, one entry per CDR3 protein. This sample has 61,000 or so distinct CDR3 sequences, with approximately 12% found just once. Material: whole blood, obtained at baseline. Every receptor here comes from an adult who was a healthcare worker with PCR-confirmed SARS-CoV-2 infection or an uninfected control (not recorded which). The donor label of this sample is uncertain. Both conserved end residues are part of each CDR3. The D gene is left open where the match is weak. Clone sizes are given selectively: once, few, many, or a class where the clone is expanded.

>TRBJ2-2|TRBV4-1|TRBD2|-
TGCGCCAGCAGCGTATCACCTGAGCGGGGAACGAACACCGGGGAGCTGTTTTTT
CASSVSPERGTNTGELFF
>TRBJ1-2|TRBV12-3/TRBV12-4|-|-
TGTGCCAGCAGTGCAATGGGCTATGGCTACACCTTC
CASSAMGYGYTF
>TRBJ2-1|TRBV20-1|TRBD2|few
TGCAGTGCTAGAGACAATAGACTAGCGGGGGACGAGCAGTTCTTC
CSARDNRLAGDEQFF
>TRBJ1-5|TRBV19|TRBD1|few
TGTGCCAGTAGTATTTCCCGCGCCCGGGACAGAGCTCAGCCCCAGCATTTT
CASSISRARDRAQPQHF
>TRBJ2-5|TRBV4-1|-|-
TGCGCCAGCAGCCAAAGCGTACAAGAGACCCAGTACTTC
CASSQSVQETQYF
>TRBJ2-2|TRBV5-1|-|-
TGCGCCAGCAGCTTGGTGCTCCGGGCCGGGGAGCTGTTTTTT
CASSLVLRAGELFF
>TRBJ1-4|TRBV18|-|-
TGTGCCAGCTCACCGCGGGGTACAGCAACTAATGAAAAACTGTTTTTT
CASSPRGTATNEKLFF
>TRBJ2-5|TRBV7-6|TRBD1|many
TGTGCCAGCAGCGTAGGACAGGGGGCTGGAGAGACCCAGTACTTC
CASSVGQGAGETQYF
>TRBJ1-2|TRBV10-2|-|many
TGCGCCAGCAGAACCCAGGGGAACTATGGCTACACCTTC
CASRTQGNYGYTF
>TRBJ2-2|TRBV5-6|TRBD1|few
TGTGCCAGCCTATATCTGGACAGGGCCTCCCTCCCCCTGAACACCGGGGAGCTGTTTTTT
CASLYLDRASLPLNTGELFF
>TRBJ1-4|TRBV12-3/TRBV12-4|-|many
TGTGCCAGTCGACGGGACACCGGGGAAAAACTGTTTTTT
CASRRDTGEKLFF
>TRBJ1-2|TRBV5-1|-|many
TGCGCCAGCAGAGTTGGCAACTATGGCTACACCTTC
CASRVGNYGYTF
>TRBJ2-2|TRBV3-1|TRBD1|-
TGTGCCAGCAGCCAGACAGGGACCAACACCGGGGAGCTGTTTTTT
CASSQTGTNTGELFF
>TRBJ1-2|TRBV7-9|-|few
TGTGCCAGCAGCTTAGCGCAGGGCTATGGCTACACCTTC
CASSLAQGYGYTF
>TRBJ1-5|TRBV19|TRBD1|many
TGTGCCAGTAGTCCGGGACAGCTCAATCAGCCCCAGCATTTT
CASSPGQLNQPQHF
>TRBJ1-5|TRBV4-1|TRBD1|few
TGCGCCAGCAGCCCCTTCGGACAGGGGGCTAGTCAGCCCCAGCATTTT
CASSPFGQGASQPQHF
>TRBJ2-5|TRBV6-5|TRBD2|many
TGTGCCAGCAGCAGCGGGGGGGCCCCAGAGACCCAGTACTTC
CASSSGGAPETQYF